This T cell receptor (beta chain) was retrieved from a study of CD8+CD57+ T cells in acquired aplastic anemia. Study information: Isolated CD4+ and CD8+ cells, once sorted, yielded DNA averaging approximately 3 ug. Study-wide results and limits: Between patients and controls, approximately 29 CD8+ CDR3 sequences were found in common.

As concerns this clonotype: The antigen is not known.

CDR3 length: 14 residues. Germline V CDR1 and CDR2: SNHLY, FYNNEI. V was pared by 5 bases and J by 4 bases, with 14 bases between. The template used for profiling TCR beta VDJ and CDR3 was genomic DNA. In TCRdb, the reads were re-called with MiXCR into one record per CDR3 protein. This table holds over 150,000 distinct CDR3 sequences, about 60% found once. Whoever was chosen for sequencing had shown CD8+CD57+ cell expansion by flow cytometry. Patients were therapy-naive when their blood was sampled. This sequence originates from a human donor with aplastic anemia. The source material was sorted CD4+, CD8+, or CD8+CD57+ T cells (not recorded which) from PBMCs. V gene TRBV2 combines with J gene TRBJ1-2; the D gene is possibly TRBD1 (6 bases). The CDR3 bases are TGTGCCAGCAGTTACATCGGGACATCCTATGGCTACACCTTC. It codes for CASSYIGTSYGYTF.